This T cell receptor (beta chain) was documented in a study of CXCR3-negative and CXCR3-positive naive CD8 T cells. CDR1 SGHTA and CDR2 FQGNSA come from the germline V gene. The CDR3 extends over 19 amino acids. Libraries of TRB cDNA were made by 5' RACE and carried UMIs. Using the 5' RACE reads, TCRdb records one entry per CDR3 protein without DNA. The table lists about 80,000 distinct CDR3 sequences. The sequenced sample consisted of naive CXCR3- CD8+ T cells from blood. As for subset: CD45RO-CCR7+CD27+CD95- naive CD8+ T cells lacking CXCR3 (TNR3-). The TCR sequence derives from a human donor in good health. Some clones in this sample may be carry-over from other donors' samples. The chain joins TRBV7-2 to TRBJ2-1; TCRdb's assignment of TRBD2 cannot be checked, as there is no DNA. CDR3 protein: CASSPRAGTSGSSYNEQFF.